One and the same sample provided the 6 T cell receptor beta chains below, sequenced in a study of blood T cell repertoires in COVID-19. The method was immunoSEQ multiplex PCR; TCRdb's version includes in-frame clones alone and lacks a portion of them. The table records a few hundred thousand clones, approximately 90% of them present only once. Sequencing used PBMCs or T cells enriched from blood (not recorded which). The receptors shown here come from a young woman who had recovered from COVID-19.

The V gene is TRBV10-1, the J gene TRBJ1-5, with TRBD1 matching over 8 bases. The CDR3 loop spans 16 amino acids. Germline V gene sequence: CDR1 WNHNN, CDR2 SYGVQD (reference sequence). Trimming removed 0 bases from V and 0 bases from J; junction bases left unmatched: 1. The CDR3 spells CASSESDRDSNQPQHF. The CDR3 coding sequence is TGCGCCAGCAGTGAGTCGGACAGGGATAGCAATCAGCCCCAGCATTTT.

This clone was picked up a small number of times. V is TRBV5-1 and J is TRBJ1-5; D not resolved. With 2 bases removed from V and 2 bases from J, the gap between germline ends came to 17 bases. Germline values: CDR1 SGHRS, CDR2 YFSETQ. The CDR3 runs to 17 residues. CDR3 loop: CASSFGPLGGGNQPQHF. The CDR3 nucleotides are TGCGCCAGCAGCTTCGGCCCTCTCGGCGGGGGCAATCAGCCCCAGCATTTT.

The chain carries TRBV9 and TRBJ2-5; 8 nucleotides line up with TRBD2. The CDR3 sequence is 14 residues long. Germline loops: CDR1 SGDLS, CDR2 YYNGEE. V gave up 3 bases and J gave up 5 bases; unmatched junction bases: 6. This CDR3 reads CASSAGGARETQYF. In nucleotides, the CDR3 is TGTGCCAGCAGCGCCGGGGGGGCCCGTGAGACCCAGTACTTC.

This sequence joins TRBV2 and TRBJ1-2, with 8 positions matching TRBD1. The germline CDR1 and CDR2 sequences are SNHLY and FYNNEI. The CDR3 spans 12 residues. The trim removed 6 bases at V and 10 bases at J, leaving 7 bases unmatched. CDR3 amino acids: CASRAQGDLYTF. As DNA, the CDR3 is TGTGCCAGCAGAGCACAGGGGGATCTCTACACCTTC.

The chain recombines TRBV10-3 with TRBJ1-1; tentatively, D is TRBD1 (5 bases). Germline values: CDR1 ENHRY, CDR2 SYGVKD. The CDR3 consists of 16 residues. The ends were cut back, 4 bases at V and 5 bases at J, with 20 bases in the middle. CDR3 region: CAISGREGKGGTEAFF. As DNA, the CDR3 is TGTGCCATCAGTGGCAGGGAAGGGAAGGGTGGAACTGAAGCTTTCTTT.

The chain links TRBV6-5 to TRBJ2-3, with 11 positions matching TRBD2. CDR3 size: 16 residues. CDR1 is MNHEY, CDR2 SVGAGI, per germline. J was trimmed by 5 bases and V by 4 bases; bases with no gene match: 8. This CDR3 is CASSSPTSGKVDTQYF. The CDR3 region has the DNA TGTGCCAGCAGTTCCCCGACTAGCGGGAAAGTAGATACGCAGTATTTT.